A single sample gave rise to the 9 T cell receptor beta chains below, sequenced in a study of neurological immune-mediated disorders. TCRdb itself ran the 5' RACE reads through MiXCR, one entry per CDR3 protein. The sample has tens of thousands of distinct CDR3 sequences; nearly 6% are singletons. Stated time point: longitudinal time-point 2. Sequencing used PBMCs. These receptors all stem from a woman aged 55-70 years with multiple sclerosis.

This clonotype was seen at least ten times. This chain joins TRBV28 and TRBJ2-7; D unresolved. Trimming left V 2 bases short and J 6 bases short, with 8 bases between. Germline values: CDR1 MDHEN, CDR2 SYDVKM. This CDR3 spans 12 amino acids. DNA for the CDR3: TGTGCCAGCAGTTTACACCCGCGCGAGCAGTACTTC. As protein: CASSLHPREQYF.

There are many counts of this clonotype. The chain combines TRBV4-1 with TRBJ2-3, with 11 bases lining up with TRBD2. V lost 2 bases to trimming and J lost 5 bases; unmatched junction nucleotides: 15. Germline lookup yields CDR1 MGHRA and CDR2 YSYEKL. The CDR3 extends over 19 amino acids. CDR3 nucleotide sequence: TGCGCCAGCAGCCAAAAAGAGGGGCTACTAGCGGGGGTGGGAGATACGCAGTATTTT. Protein product: CASSQKEGLLAGVGDTQYF.

This clonotype was counted many times. This chain links TRBV6-1 with TRBJ2-2; 10 bases fit TRBD1. This CDR3 has 13 residues. Unmatched junction bases numbered 4, after V lost 8 bases and J lost 7 bases. Germline assignment: CDR1 MNHNS and CDR2 SASEGT. CDR3 bases: TGTGCCAGCGACAGGGGGCAGGTCGGGGAGCTGTTTTTT. Amino acids: CASDRGQVGELFF.

This clonotype was seen ten or more times. This chain connects TRBV10-3 to TRBJ1-5; D uncertain. In germline, CDR1 is ENHRY, CDR2 SYGVKD. The CDR3 spans 15 residues. V shed 3 bases and J shed 7 bases, with 16 bases lying between them. CDR3 in DNA: TGTGCCATCAGTGATGAGGACCGGCTGGGGCAGCCCCAGCATTTT. It codes for CAISDEDRLGQPQHF.

This clonotype occurred many times. V and J are TRBV3-1 and TRBJ1-4, with D uncertain. The CDR3 has 12 residues. V lost 1 base and J lost 8, with 5 bases in between. The germline gives CDR1 LGHDT, CDR2 YNNKEL (reference sequence). CDR3 loop: CASSQVGEKLFF. DNA of the CDR3: TGTGCCAGCAGCCAAGTGGGCGAAAAACTGTTTTTT. Supplemented by reference TRBV3-1 and TRBJ1-4, the full variable domain reads DTAVSQTPKYLVTQMGNDKSIKCEQNLGHDTMYWYKQDSKKFLKIMFSYNNKELIINETVPNRFSPKSPDKAHLNLHINSLELGDSAVYFCASSQVGEKLFFGSGTQLSVL.

The sample holds many counts of this clonotype. This sequence joins TRBV5-1 and TRBJ2-1; weak D call: TRBD1 (5 bases). Trimming stripped 4 bases from V and 4 bases from J, with 12 bases between. In germline, CDR1 is SGHRS, CDR2 YFSETQ. The CDR3 runs 14 residues. In nucleotides, the CDR3 is TGCGCCAGCAGCGCGGACAAGGAATACAATGAGCAGTTCTTC. It translates to CASSADKEYNEQFF.

This clonotype was seen ten or more times. The genes are TRBV9 and TRBJ2-5; 10 bases align to TRBD2. V shed 4 bases and J 5 bases; nucleotides not matched to a gene: 8. Germline lookup yields CDR1 SGDLS and CDR2 YYNGEE. The CDR3 consists of 15 residues. Here the CDR3 reads CASSTRAGGRETQYF. CDR3 DNA: TGTGCCAGCAGCACCCGAGCGGGGGGGCGGGAGACCCAGTACTTC.

This clonotype was counted ten times or more. The rearrangement uses TRBV10-2 and TRBJ1-5, with D possibly being TRBD1 (5 bases). This CDR3 comprises 16 residues. Germline V gene sequence: CDR1 WSHSY, CDR2 SAAADI. The V and J ends lost 8 bases and 3 bases respectively, with 20 bases between them. The CDR3 DNA sequence: TGCGCCAGCGTTTCGGGGGTGCCATGGGACAATCAGCCCCAGCATTTT. Amino acid sequence: CASVSGVPWDNQPQHF.

Of note for this clonotype: A read error is likely here: a far larger clone is one base away. The chain couples TRBV6-2 or TRBV6-3 to TRBJ2-3; D call uncertain. Per germline, CDR1 MNHEY and CDR2 SVGEGT. This CDR3 is 11 amino acids long. Between the trimmed V and J ends, which lost 5 bases and 2 bases, there was a span of 2 bases. The CDR3 loop is CASSDTDTQYF. CDR3 DNA: TGTGCCAGCAGTGACACAGATACGCAGTATTTT.